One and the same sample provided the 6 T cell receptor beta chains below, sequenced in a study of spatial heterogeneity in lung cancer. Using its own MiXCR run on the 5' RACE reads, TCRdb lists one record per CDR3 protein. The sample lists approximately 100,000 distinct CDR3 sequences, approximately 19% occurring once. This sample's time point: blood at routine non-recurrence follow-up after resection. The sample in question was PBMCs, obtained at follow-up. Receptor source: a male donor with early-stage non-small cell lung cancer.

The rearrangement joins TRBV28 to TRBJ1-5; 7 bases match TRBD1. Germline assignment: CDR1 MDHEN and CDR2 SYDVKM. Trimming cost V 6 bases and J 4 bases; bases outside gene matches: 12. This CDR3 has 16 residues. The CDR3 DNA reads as TGTGCCAGCAGGGGAGGGGGCTCCGCGGGAAATCAGCCCCAGCATTTT. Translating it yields CASRGGGSAGNQPQHF.

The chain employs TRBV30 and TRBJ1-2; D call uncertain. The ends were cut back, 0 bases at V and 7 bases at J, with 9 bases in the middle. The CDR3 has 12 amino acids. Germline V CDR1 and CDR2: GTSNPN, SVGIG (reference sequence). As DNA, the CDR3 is TGTGCCTGGAGTGTTTGGCAAACTGGCTACACCTTC. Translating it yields CAWSVWQTGYTF.

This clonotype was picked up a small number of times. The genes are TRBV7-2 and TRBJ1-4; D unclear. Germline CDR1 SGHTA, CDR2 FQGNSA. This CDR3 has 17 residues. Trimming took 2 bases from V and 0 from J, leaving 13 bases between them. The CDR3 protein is CASSLTGSGATNEKLFF. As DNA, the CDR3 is TGTGCCAGCAGCTTAACCGGCAGCGGTGCAACTAATGAAAAACTGTTTTTT.

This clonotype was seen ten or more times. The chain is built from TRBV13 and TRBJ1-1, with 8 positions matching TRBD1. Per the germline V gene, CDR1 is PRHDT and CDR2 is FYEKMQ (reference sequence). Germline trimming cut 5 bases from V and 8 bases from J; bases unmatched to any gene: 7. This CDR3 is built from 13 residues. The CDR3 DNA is TGTGCCAGCAGCGCCCGGACAGGGATCGAAGCTTTCTTT. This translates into CASSARTGIEAFF. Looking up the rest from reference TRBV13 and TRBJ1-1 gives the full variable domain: AAGVIQSPRHLIKEKRETATLKCYPIPRHDTVYWYQQGPGQDPQFLISFYEKMQSDKGSIPDRFSAQQFSDYHSELNMSSLELGDSALYFCASSARTGIEAFFGQGTRLTVV.

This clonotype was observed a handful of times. The CDR3 DNA reads TGTGCCAGCAGTGAGGGGGGAGCGGGCGCCTACTATGGCTACACCTTC. Its protein is CASSEGGAGAYYGYTF. The V call is TRBV2, the J call TRBJ1-2; D may be TRBD1 (5 bases). The CDR3 extends over 16 amino acids. V was shortened by 3 bases and J by 3 bases, with 17 bases between the two germline ends. Germline-derived CDR1 and CDR2 are SNHLY and FYNNEI.

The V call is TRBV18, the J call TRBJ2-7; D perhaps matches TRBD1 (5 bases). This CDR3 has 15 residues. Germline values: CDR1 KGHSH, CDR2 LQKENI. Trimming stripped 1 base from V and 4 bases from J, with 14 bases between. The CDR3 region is CASSPQSGLNYEQYF. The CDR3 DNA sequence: TGTGCCAGCTCACCACAATCAGGGTTGAATTACGAGCAGTACTTC. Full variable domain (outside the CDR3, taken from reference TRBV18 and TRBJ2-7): NAGVMQNPRHLVRRRGQEARLRCSPMKGHSHVYWYRQLPEEGLKFMVYLQKENIIDESGMPKERFSAEFPKEGPSILRIQQVVRGDSAAYFCASSPQSGLNYEQYFGPGTRLTVT.